This TCR beta chain originates from a study of T cell repertoires in cytomegalovirus infection. This clonotype has ten or more counts. What it binds is unknown. V trimming: 6 bases; J trimming: 2 bases; junction bases outside the gene matches: 1. The CDR3 totals 13 residues. Germline V gene data show CDR1 as MNHNS and CDR2 as SASEGT. TCRdb processed the reads anew with MiXCR; each CDR3 protein has one entry. The sample holds around 190,000 distinct CDR3 sequences; 13% to 15% are singletons and the top ten take roughly 27%. Study outcomes and limitations: HLA-C-restricted, CMV-specific TCR beta clonotypes were dominant ex vivo. Frequencies of public TCR beta families were cumulated, and this identified carriers of CMV plus the relevant HLA.

Sequencing used PBMCs. The chain links TRBV6-1 to TRBJ1-5; 7 bases are a match to TRBD1. The source is a human donor in good health (CMV status not recorded). Some clones in this sample may be carry-over from other donors' samples. CDR3 sequence reads: CASRTGGNQPQHF. Written as DNA, the CDR3 is TGTGCCAGCAGAACAGGGGGCAATCAGCCCCAGCATTTT.